The rows below give T cell receptor beta chains drawn from one sample of a study of CD8 T cells in Susac syndrome. Each CDR3 protein is one row after TCRdb ran MiXCR on the immunoSEQ multiplex PCR reads. The sample lists 130,000 or so distinct CDR3 sequences; around 86% were seen once. Specimen: CD8+ T cells from PBMCs. These receptors were collected from a human donor with multiple sclerosis. Each CDR3 is given without its conserved first and last residue. Each record gives: V gene, CDR3 protein.

>TRBV19
ASSIGAGLADTQY
>TRBV12-3/TRBV12-4
ASSLAGAGAGYT
>TRBV5-4
AGIAMLAGGGNEQF
>TRBV7-8
ASSARRSRNTEAF
>TRBV5-1
ASSLFQRYEQF
>TRBV2
ASLYQGATYSGNTIY
>TRBV5-4
ASSLDGTQGEGYGYT
>TRBV19
ASSMSSYGTEAF
>TRBV29-1
SVLLGTGELF
>TRBV13
ASSPDRTEAF
>TRBV7-9
ASSDSSGEAGEQY
>TRBV30
AWSASAFSGINNEQF
>TRBV7-6
ASSLAFRSNAGELF
>TRBV6-1
ASTDSFVDEQY
>TRBV13
ASSLISEHAAKNIQY
>TRBV24-1
ATSDLEGTDSTGELF
>TRBV5-4
ASSYIPGELF
>TRBV6-1
AISEPGAGANVLT
>TRBV4-1
ASSGQFQVEKLF
>TRBV7-9
ASSLGGGPVDEQY
>TRBV11-1
ASSYGTGGQETQY
>TRBV11-2
ASSLEQGFEQY
>TRBV5-4
ASSLVPGASGNTIY
>TRBV29-1
SVSGGYSNQPQH
>TRBV19
ASNPTSTGELF
>TRBV11-2
AGSLGQGAYNEQF
>TRBV27
ASRSTGLNTEAF
>TRBV27
ASSGLEDTQY
>TRBV19
ASSMGQGALDSTYSGANVLT
>TRBV20-1
SARDLMREEMDTQY
>TRBV12-3/TRBV12-4
ASGQGARNEQF
>TRBV19
ASSKDNTEAF
>TRBV5-5
ASSLQTSHYGYT
>TRBV12-3/TRBV12-4
ASSTRTENTEAF
>TRBV4-1
ASSHAGQYSNQPQH
>TRBV4-2
ASSSSRSSYNEQF
>TRBV19
ASSMGLRNEQF
>TRBV9
ASSPRTIYGYT
>TRBV9
ASSTRLDGGYT
>TRBV28
ASSIQGAGYGYT
>TRBV7-9
ASSSQSDRERFYEQY
>TRBV12-5
ASGLVPEAGVRETQY
>TRBV19
ASSTDYSNQPQH
>TRBV4-1
ASSQWWGGEGDEQF
>TRBV20-1
SAADRALSGTRNEQF
>TRBV20-1
SARGETSGITRSSYEQY
>TRBV27
ASSTPLGQNYEQY
>TRBV2
ASSGTGTDSETQY
>TRBV7-8
ASSTSLAGTGIDTQY
>TRBV5-6
ASSGGTGVTEAF
>TRBV7-6
ASSFLWDKQETQY